This entry features one T cell receptor beta chain sequence. Its antigen is currently unknown. Here immunoSEQ multiplex PCR was the method, and the copy in TCRdb shows in-frame clones only, minus some. The sample contains some 30,000 clones, 85% to 90% of which appear only once. The CD4+ and CD8+ fractions came from positive magnetic bead selection and were purity-checked by flow cytometry. This specimen belongs to a study of somatic mutations in cytotoxic T cells in rheumatoid arthritis. The overall study: Patient blood (under 33 ml EDTA) was drawn right after diagnosis, before any treatment. Broader study findings: For about an eighth of the 65 patients, a single CD8+ clone accounted for more than 20% of CD8+ cells.

Germline V gene data show CDR1 as SGHRS and CDR2 as YFSETQ. The CDR3 is 17 residues long. V was pared by 0 bases and J by 2 bases, with 16 bases between. Sequencing was done on a sample of CD8+ T cells sorted from blood. The TCR sequence derives from an adult with rheumatoid arthritis. The V gene is TRBV5-1, the J gene TRBJ2-3, with D tentatively TRBD2 (5 bases). The CDR3 nucleotides are TGCGCCAGCAGCTTGGAGGGCCGCAGCGGCTTCACAGATACGCAGTATTTT. It translates to CASSLEGRSGFTDTQYF.